The rows below give T cell receptor beta chains drawn from one sample of a study of OX40 agonist ivuxolimab in advanced cancers. Sequenced by immunoSEQ multiplex PCR; TCRdb stores in-frame clones only, minus some. The sample consists of 130,000 or so clones, 90% of them appearing once. The source material was CD4+ or CD8+ T cells sorted from blood, sampled in a trial of the OX40 agonist ivuxolimab. The receptors were sampled from an adult with an advanced solid tumor such as melanoma, head and neck, liver or kidney cancer. Each CDR3 is given without its conserved first and last residue. For some rows the clone size is stated as once, few or many, or as a class when expanded; others skip it.

J: TRBJ1-2
V: TRBV11-2
size: few
CDR3: ASSLGVNYGYT

J: TRBJ2-7
V: TRBV5-4
size: -
CDR3: ASSRNRDTRYEQY

J: TRBJ2-4
V: TRBV19
size: -
CDR3: ASSGPGLAKNIQY

J: TRBJ2-7
V: TRBV10-1
size: once
CDR3: ASSERPGGSYEQY

J: TRBJ2-4
V: TRBV9
size: once
CDR3: ASSGGTSGSYIQY

J: TRBJ2-5
V: TRBV10-1
size: -
CDR3: ASSEGEGYQETQY

J: TRBJ1-1
V: TRBV19
size: -
CDR3: ASSLYTGKNTEAF

J: TRBJ2-7
V: TRBV6-5
size: -
CDR3: ASSLAAYYEQY

J: TRBJ2-1
V: TRBV9
size: -
CDR3: ASSVAKGPSGASSYNEQF

J: TRBJ2-1
V: TRBV7-3
size: -
CDR3: ASSQDRVSYNEQF

J: TRBJ1-1
V: TRBV11-2
size: -
CDR3: ASSLLKLMNTEAF

J: TRBJ2-1
V: TRBV5-6
size: -
CDR3: ASSLPDRDRVTNEQF

J: TRBJ2-7
V: TRBV5-6
size: -
CDR3: ASSLGGSGAFRYEQY

J: TRBJ2-3
V: TRBV5-8
size: -
CDR3: ASSHSRDPDTQY

J: TRBJ2-4
V: TRBV30
size: -
CDR3: AWSLAGRWDIQY

J: TRBJ2-7
V: TRBV28
size: -
CDR3: ASSLTGTGNFEQY

J: TRBJ2-1
V: TRBV2
size: -
CDR3: ASTLEREGSRKI

J: TRBJ1-4
V: TRBV27
size: -
CDR3: ASSLRRGNEKLF

J: TRBJ2-4
V: TRBV5-4
size: -
CDR3: ASSYGQTAKNIQY

J: TRBJ2-7
V: TRBV5-4
size: -
CDR3: ASSPGDTPYEQY

J: TRBJ1-1
V: TRBV9
size: few
CDR3: ASSDESQGEWTEAF

J: TRBJ2-5
V: TRBV7-2
size: -
CDR3: ASRSGLGVWETQY

J: TRBJ1-2
V: TRBV5-4
size: -
CDR3: ASSLVAGVRYGYT

J: TRBJ2-7
V: TRBV2
size: -
CDR3: ASSESGFGEQY

J: TRBJ2-2
V: TRBV28
size: once
CDR3: ASSPTGVGGELF

J: TRBJ1-6
V: TRBV5-1
size: once
CDR3: ASSLPGNSPLH

J: TRBJ2-1
V: TRBV11-1
size: -
CDR3: ASSFGGRSTGRQF

J: TRBJ2-3
V: TRBV14
size: -
CDR3: ASSQRVTSGNTDTQY

J: TRBJ2-5
V: TRBV14
size: -
CDR3: ASSLQGVETQY

J: TRBJ1-1
V: TRBV19
size: -
CDR3: ASSIREAEAF

J: TRBJ2-7
V: TRBV27
size: -
CDR3: ASSLLGGRVRRDEQY

J: TRBJ1-1
V: TRBV6-5
size: once
CDR3: ASSYLEMYTEAF

J: TRBJ1-1
V: TRBV5-6
size: -
CDR3: ASSWDTGGATEAF

J: TRBJ2-7
V: TRBV7-2
size: -
CDR3: ASSPYSSGGLYEQY

J: TRBJ2-6
V: TRBV5-1
size: -
CDR3: ASSLVWARTSGTGANVLT

J: TRBJ2-7
V: TRBV5-1
size: -
CDR3: ASSVHGTSGAYEQY

J: TRBJ2-1
V: TRBV11-3
size: -
CDR3: ASSQQAGSYNEQF

J: TRBJ2-1
V: TRBV6-5
size: once
CDR3: ASSWTSGDNNEQF

J: TRBJ1-4
V: TRBV7-3
size: -
CDR3: ASSLDRDSRLEKLF

J: TRBJ1-1
V: TRBV28
size: -
CDR3: ASSFPPGANTEAF

J: TRBJ2-7
V: TRBV11-2
size: -
CDR3: ASSLELGGPEQY

J: TRBJ1-1
V: TRBV6-6
size: -
CDR3: ASSYSQRNTEAF

J: TRBJ2-7
V: TRBV11-1
size: -
CDR3: ASSSTSANSYEQY

J: TRBJ1-1
V: TRBV28
size: -
CDR3: ASRRTGGRFLNTEAF

J: TRBJ1-5
V: TRBV19
size: -
CDR3: ASSNIPVTPAEPQH

J: TRBJ1-2
V: TRBV29-1
size: few
CDR3: SVYGTGVNYGYT

J: TRBJ2-7
V: TRBV5-4
size: once
CDR3: ASSSLGGTDIYEQY

J: TRBJ2-3
V: TRBV7-7
size: -
CDR3: ASSPTRGTDTQY

J: TRBJ1-1
V: TRBV29-1
size: -
CDR3: SSGGPSMNTEAF

J: TRBJ1-2
V: TRBV5-5
size: -
CDR3: ASSLYGEPYGYT

J: TRBJ2-3
V: TRBV5-1
size: -
CDR3: ASSLGVSGSTDTQY

J: TRBJ1-3
V: TRBV5-8
size: -
CDR3: ASSLGTGSGNTIY

J: TRBJ2-3
V: TRBV6-1
size: -
CDR3: ASSVNSATSTDTQY

J: TRBJ2-1
V: TRBV15
size: -
CDR3: ATSRVALRGSPYNEQF

J: TRBJ2-1
V: TRBV7-3
size: -
CDR3: ASSLEVLAGYNEQF

J: TRBJ2-7
V: TRBV28
size: -
CDR3: ASSSTGSPPEQY

J: TRBJ2-1
V: TRBV19
size: -
CDR3: ASSIFAGSADEQF

J: TRBJ1-2
V: TRBV5-6
size: -
CDR3: ASSLNYGYT

J: TRBJ1-2
V: TRBV6-6
size: -
CDR3: ASSYSPRGRNGYT

J: TRBJ2-1
V: TRBV7-9
size: -
CDR3: ASSLVLAGDNEQF